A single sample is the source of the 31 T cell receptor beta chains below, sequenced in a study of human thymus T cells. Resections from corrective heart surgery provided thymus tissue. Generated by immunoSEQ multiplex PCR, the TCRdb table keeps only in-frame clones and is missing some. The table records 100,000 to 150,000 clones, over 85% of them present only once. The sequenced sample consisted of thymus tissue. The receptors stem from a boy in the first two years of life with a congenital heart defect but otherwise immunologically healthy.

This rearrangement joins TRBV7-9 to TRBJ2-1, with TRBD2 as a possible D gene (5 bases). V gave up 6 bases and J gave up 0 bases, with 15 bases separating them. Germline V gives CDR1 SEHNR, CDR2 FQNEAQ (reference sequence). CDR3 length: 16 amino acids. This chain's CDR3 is CASSPPSGGSYNEQFF. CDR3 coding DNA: TGTGCCAGCAGTCCCCCGTCCGGAGGCTCCTACAATGAGCAGTTCTTC.

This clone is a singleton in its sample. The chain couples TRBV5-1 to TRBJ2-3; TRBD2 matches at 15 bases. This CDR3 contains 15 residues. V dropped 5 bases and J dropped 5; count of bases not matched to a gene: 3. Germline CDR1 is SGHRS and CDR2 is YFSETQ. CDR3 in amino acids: CASSGLAGGRDTQYF. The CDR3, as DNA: TGCGCCAGCAGTGGACTAGCGGGGGGGCGAGATACGCAGTATTTT.

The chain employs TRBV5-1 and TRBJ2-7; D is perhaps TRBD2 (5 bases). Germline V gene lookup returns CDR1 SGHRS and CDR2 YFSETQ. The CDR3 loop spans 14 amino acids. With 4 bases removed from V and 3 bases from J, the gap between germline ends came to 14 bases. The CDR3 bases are TGCGCCAGCAGCCCCGCGGGCCGACGCTACGAGCAGTACTTC. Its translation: CASSPAGRRYEQYF.

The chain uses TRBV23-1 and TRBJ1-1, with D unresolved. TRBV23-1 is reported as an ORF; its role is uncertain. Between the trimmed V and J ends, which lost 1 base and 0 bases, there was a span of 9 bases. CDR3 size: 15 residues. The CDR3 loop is CASSQFVLVNTEAFF. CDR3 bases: TGCGCCAGCAGTCAATTCGTTCTTGTGAACACTGAAGCTTTCTTT.

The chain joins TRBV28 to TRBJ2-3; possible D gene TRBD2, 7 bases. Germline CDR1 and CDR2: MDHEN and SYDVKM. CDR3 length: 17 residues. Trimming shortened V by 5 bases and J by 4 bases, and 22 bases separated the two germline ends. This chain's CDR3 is CASSLPRDKGGADTQYF. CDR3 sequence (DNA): TGTGCCAGCAGTCTACCTAGGGACAAGGGAGGGGCAGATACGCAGTATTTT.

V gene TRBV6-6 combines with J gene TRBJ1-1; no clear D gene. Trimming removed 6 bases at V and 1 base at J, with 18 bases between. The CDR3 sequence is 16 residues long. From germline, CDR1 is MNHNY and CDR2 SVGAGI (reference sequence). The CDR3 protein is CASRTAGGAGNTEAFF. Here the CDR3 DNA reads TGTGCCAGCAGGACCGCGGGAGGCGCGGGGAACACTGAAGCTTTCTTT.

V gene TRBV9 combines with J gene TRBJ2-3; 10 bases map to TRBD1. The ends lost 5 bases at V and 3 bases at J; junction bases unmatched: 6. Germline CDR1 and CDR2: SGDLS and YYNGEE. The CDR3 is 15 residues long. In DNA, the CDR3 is TGTGCCAGCAGTGTCCGGGACAGGGGTACAGATACGCAGTATTTT. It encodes CASSVRDRGTDTQYF.

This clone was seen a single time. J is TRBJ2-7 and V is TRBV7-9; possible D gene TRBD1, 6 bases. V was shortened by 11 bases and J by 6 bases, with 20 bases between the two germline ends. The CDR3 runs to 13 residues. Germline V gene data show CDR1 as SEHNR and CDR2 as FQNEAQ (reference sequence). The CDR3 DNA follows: TGTGCCTCAGCCACAGGGCGCGAGGCCGAGCAGTACTTC. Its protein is CASATGREAEQYF.

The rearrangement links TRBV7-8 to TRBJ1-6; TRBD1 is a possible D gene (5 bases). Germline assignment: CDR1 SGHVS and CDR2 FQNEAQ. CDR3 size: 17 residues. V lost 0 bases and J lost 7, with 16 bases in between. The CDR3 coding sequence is TGTGCCAGCAGCTTAGCGACCCCGGGGGGGGACAATTCACCCCTCCACTTT. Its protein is CASSLATPGGDNSPLHF.

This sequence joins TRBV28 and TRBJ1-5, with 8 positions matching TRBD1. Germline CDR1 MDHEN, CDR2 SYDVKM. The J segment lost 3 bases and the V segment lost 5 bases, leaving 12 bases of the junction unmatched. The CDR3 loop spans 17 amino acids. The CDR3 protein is CASSTLGDRGINQPQHF. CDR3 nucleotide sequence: TGTGCCAGCAGTACGCTTGGTGACAGGGGTATCAATCAGCCCCAGCATTTT.

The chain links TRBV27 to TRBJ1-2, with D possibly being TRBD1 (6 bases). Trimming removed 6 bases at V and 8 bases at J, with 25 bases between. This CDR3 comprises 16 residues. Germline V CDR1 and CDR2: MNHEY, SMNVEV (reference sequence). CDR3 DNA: TGTGCCAGCAGCCCGCAGCCAGGGGTCCGGGCGGGAGGCTACACCTTC. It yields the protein CASSPQPGVRAGGYTF.

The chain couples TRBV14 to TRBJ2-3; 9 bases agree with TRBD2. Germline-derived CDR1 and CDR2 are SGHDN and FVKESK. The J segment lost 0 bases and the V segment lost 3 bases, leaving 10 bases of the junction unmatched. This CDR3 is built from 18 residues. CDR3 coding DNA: TGTGCCAGCAGCCAGCGTAGCGGGGGTCCATCTAGCACAGATACGCAGTATTTT. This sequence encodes CASSQRSGGPSSTDTQYF.

CDR3: CASSQDQLPPYQETQYF. In DNA, the CDR3 is TGCGCCAGCAGCCAAGATCAACTTCCCCCGTACCAAGAGACCCAGTACTTC. The rearrangement links TRBV4-1 to TRBJ2-5; D is undetermined. V gave up 0 bases and J gave up 0 bases, with 14 bases separating them. The V gene's germline CDR1 is MGHRA and CDR2 YSYEKL. This CDR3 has 17 residues.

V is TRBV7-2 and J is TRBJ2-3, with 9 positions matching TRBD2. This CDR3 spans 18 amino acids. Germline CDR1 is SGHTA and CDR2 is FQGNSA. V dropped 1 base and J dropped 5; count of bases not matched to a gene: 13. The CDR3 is CASSLEGSGGPQGDTQYF. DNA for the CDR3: TGTGCCAGCAGCTTAGAGGGTAGCGGGGGCCCCCAGGGAGATACGCAGTATTTT.

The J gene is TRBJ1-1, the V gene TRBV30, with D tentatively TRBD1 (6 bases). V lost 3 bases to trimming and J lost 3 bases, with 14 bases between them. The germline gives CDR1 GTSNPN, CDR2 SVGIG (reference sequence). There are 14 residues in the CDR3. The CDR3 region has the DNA TGTGCCTGGAGGGTTGCAGAGGGGGACACTGAAGCTTTCTTT. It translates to CAWRVAEGDTEAFF.

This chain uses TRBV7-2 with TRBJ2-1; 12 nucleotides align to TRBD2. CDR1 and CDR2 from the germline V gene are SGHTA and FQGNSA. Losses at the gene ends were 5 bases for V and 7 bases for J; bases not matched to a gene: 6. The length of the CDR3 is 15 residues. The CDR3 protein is CASSPTSGGPNEQFF. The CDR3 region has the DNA TGTGCCAGCAGCCCCACTAGCGGGGGGCCGAATGAGCAGTTCTTC.

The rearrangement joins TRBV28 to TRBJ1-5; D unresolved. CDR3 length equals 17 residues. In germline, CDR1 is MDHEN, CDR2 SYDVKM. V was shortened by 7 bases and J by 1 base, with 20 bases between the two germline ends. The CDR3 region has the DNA TGTGCCAGCACCATCGAGCCCCGAGGGTCGAGCAATCAGCCCCAGCATTTT. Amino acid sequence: CASTIEPRGSSNQPQHF.

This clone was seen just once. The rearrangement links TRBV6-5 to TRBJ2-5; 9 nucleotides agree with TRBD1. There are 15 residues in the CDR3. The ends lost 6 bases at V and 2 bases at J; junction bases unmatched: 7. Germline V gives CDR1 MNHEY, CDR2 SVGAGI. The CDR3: CASRSPGTGQETQYF. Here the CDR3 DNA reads TGTGCCAGCAGGTCTCCCGGGACAGGGCAAGAGACCCAGTACTTC.

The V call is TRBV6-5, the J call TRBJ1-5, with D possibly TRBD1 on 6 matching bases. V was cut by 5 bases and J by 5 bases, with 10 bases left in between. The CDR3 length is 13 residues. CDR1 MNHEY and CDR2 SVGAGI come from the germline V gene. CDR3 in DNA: TGTGCCAGCAGTACAGGGACCCATCAGCCCCAGCATTTT. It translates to CASSTGTHQPQHF.

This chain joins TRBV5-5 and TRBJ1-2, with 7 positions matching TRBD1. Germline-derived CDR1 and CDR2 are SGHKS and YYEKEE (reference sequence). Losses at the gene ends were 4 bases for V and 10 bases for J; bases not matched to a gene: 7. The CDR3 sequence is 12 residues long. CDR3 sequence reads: CASSRRQGVYTF. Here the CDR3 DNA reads TGTGCCAGCAGCCGACGACAGGGAGTCTACACCTTC.

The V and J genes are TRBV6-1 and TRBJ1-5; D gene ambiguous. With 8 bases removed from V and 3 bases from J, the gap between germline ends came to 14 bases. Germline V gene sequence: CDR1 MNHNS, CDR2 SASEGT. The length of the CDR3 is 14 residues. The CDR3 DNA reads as TGTGCCAGCCCTCCCGGACGGATCAATCAGCCCCAGCATTTT. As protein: CASPPGRINQPQHF.

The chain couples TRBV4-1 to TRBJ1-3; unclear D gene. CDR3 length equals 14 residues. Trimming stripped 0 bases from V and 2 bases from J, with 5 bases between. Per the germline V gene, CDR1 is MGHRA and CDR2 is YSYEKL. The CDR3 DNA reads TGCGCCAGCAGCCAAGAAGGAGCTGGAAACACCATATATTTT. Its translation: CASSQEGAGNTIYF.

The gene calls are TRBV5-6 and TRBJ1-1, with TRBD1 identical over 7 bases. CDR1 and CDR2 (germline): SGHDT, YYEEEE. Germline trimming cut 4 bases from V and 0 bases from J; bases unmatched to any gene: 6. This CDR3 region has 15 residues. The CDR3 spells CASSRRGAMNTEAFF. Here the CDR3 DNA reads TGTGCCAGCAGCCGCAGGGGGGCCATGAACACTGAAGCTTTCTTT.

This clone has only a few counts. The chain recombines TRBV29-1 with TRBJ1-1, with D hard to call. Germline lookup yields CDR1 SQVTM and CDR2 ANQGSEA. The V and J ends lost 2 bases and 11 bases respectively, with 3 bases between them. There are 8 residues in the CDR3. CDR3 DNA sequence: TGCAGCGTTGAATCGGCTTTCTTT. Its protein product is CSVESAFF.

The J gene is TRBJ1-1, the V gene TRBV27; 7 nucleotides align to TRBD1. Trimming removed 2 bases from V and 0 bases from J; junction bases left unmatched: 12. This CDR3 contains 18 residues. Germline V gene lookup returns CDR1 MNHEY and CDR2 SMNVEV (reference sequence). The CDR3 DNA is TGTGCCAGCAGTTTAGGCGGACAACGGACAGGTCTGAACACTGAAGCTTTCTTT. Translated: CASSLGGQRTGLNTEAFF.

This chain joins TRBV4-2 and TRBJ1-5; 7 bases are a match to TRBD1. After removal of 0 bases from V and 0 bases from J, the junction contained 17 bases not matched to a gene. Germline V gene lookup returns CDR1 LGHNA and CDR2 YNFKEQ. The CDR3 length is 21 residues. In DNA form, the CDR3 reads TGTGCCAGCAGCCAAGATTTTGAGCCACCGGCCGGGACAGATAGCAATCAGCCCCAGCATTTT. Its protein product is CASSQDFEPPAGTDSNQPQHF.

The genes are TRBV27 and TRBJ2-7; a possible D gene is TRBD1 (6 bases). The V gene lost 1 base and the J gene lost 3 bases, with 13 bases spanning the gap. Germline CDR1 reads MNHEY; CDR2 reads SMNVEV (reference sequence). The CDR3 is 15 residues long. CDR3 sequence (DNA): TGTGCCAGCAGTTTATGGTGGAAGGGGGACTACGAGCAGTACTTC. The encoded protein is CASSLWWKGDYEQYF.

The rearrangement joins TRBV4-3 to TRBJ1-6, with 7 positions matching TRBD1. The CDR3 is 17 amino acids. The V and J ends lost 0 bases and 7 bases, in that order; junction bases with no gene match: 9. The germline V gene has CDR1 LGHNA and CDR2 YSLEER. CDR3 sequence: CASSQDGTGTENSPLHF. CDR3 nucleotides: TGCGCCAGCAGCCAAGATGGGACCGGGACAGAAAATTCACCCCTCCACTTT.

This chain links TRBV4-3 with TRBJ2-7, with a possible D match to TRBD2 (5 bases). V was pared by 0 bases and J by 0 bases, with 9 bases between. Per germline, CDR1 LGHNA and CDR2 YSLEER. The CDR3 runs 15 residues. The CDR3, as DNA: TGCGCCAGCAGCCAAGAACTAGACCTCTCCTACGAGCAGTACTTC. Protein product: CASSQELDLSYEQYF.

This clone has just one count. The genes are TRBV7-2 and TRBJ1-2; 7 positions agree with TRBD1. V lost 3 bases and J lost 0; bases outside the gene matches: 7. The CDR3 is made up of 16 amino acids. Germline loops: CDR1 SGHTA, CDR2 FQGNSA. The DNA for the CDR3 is TGTGCCAGCAGCTTGATTAGACAGGGACCTAACTATGGCTACACCTTC. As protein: CASSLIRQGPNYGYTF. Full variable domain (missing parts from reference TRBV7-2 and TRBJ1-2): GAGVSQSPSNKVTEKGKDVELRCDPISGHTALYWYRQSLGQGLEFLIYFQGNSAPDKSGLPSDRFSAERTGGSVSTLTIQRTQQEDSAVYLCASSLIRQGPNYGYTFGSGTRLTVV.

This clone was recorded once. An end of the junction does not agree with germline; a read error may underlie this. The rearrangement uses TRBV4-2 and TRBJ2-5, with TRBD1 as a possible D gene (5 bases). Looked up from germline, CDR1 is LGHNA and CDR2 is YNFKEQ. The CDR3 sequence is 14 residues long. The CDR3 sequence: CASSQGVAWETQYF. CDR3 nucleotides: TGTGCCAGCAGTCAAGGGGTAGCCTGGGAGACCCAGTACTTC.